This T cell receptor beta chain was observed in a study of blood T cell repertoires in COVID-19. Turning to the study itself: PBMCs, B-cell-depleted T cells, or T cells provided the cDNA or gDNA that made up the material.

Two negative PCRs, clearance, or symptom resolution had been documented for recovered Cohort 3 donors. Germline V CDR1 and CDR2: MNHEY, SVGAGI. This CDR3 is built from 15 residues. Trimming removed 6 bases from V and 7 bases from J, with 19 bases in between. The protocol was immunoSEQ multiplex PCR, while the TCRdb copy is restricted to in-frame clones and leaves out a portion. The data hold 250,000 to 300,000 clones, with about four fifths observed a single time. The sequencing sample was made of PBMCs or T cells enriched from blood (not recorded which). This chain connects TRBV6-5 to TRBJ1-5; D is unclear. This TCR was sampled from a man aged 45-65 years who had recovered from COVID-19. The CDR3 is CASRDDRHFRQPQHF. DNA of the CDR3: TGTGCCAGCAGAGACGACCGACATTTTAGGCAGCCCCAGCATTTT.